The T cell receptor (beta chain) under discussion was sequenced for a study of beta chain features in type 1 diabetes. Study results and caveats: Within each of all four CD4+ subsets, Type 1 diabetes patients had TCRB CDR3s that were moderately but significantly shorter.

Isolated RNA was reverse transcribed in full, so expressed TCRB transcripts were sequenced. Measured with immunoSEQ multiplex PCR; TCRdb has only the in-frame clones, and not every one. The repertoire includes roughly 160,000 clones, approximately 7.8% of them detected once, and roughly 1% sits in the top ten. CDR1 and CDR2 from the germline V gene are MDHEN and SYDVKM. The CDR3 has 15 amino acids. Trimming removed 5 bases from V and 4 bases from J; junction bases left unmatched: 8. As concerns this clone: The antigen is not known.

Specimen: central memory CD4+ T cells from blood. The V and J genes are TRBV28 and TRBJ1-2; 9 bases agree with TRBD1. The source of this sequence is a woman aged 40 to 50 with type 1 diabetes. In DNA form, the CDR3 reads TGTGCCAGCAGTCCGACCGGGACAGGGCCCTATGGCTACACCTTC. Translation: CASSPTGTGPYGYTF.